The clone carrying this T cell receptor (beta chain) has a handful of counts. The method was immunoSEQ multiplex PCR; TCRdb's version includes in-frame clones alone and lacks a portion of them. The sample holds 350,000 to 450,000 clones, about 88% seen once. The data were obtained in a study of blood T cell repertoires in COVID-19. This CDR3 comprises 14 residues. Germline V gene sequence: CDR1 MGHRA, CDR2 YSYEKL. Trimming removed 0 bases from V and 5 bases from J, with 8 bases in between. The sequencing sample was made of PBMCs or T cells enriched from blood (not recorded which). The genes are TRBV4-1 and TRBJ1-5, with D hard to call. This clonotype was obtained from a young woman who had been exposed to COVID-19. CDR3 nucleotides: TGCGCCAGCAGCCAAGATAGCCCTGATCAGCCCCAGCATTTT. It is translated as CASSQDSPDQPQHF.